Reported below is one T cell receptor beta chain. The repertoire was sequenced with immunoSEQ multiplex PCR; TCRdb's copy has only in-frame clones and lacks some. The table records around 700,000 clones, 80% to 90% of them present only once. The CDR3 totals 14 residues. Per the germline V gene, CDR1 is SGDLS and CDR2 is YYNGEE. The germline V and J ends were trimmed by 7 bases and 8 bases, with 21 bases remaining between them. The data were obtained in a study of blood T cell repertoires in COVID-19. Whole-study context: Sites in the United States, Italy and Spain provided acute and convalescent COVID-19 samples. PBMCs, B-cell-depleted T cells, or T cells were the source of the cDNA or gDNA that made up the material.

This chain connects TRBV9 to TRBJ1-1; D may be TRBD1 (6 bases). Sample: peripheral blood. This receptor was taken from a woman between 18 and 29 years old with acute or convalescent COVID-19. The CDR3 here is CASDKGDQRGEAFF. As DNA, the CDR3 is TGTGCCAGCGATAAGGGGGACCAGAGGGGAGAAGCTTTCTTT.